This TCR beta chain was captured by sequencing in a study of CD8 T cells in ankylosing spondylitis. This clonotype showed up many times. Its cognate antigen is unknown. TCRdb itself ran the 5' RACE reads through MiXCR, one entry per CDR3 protein. The repertoire includes approximately 31,000 distinct CDR3 sequences, around 30% of them detected once, and less than 55% sits in the top ten. The CDR3 totals 12 residues. Trimming left V 2 bases short and J 4 bases short, with 3 bases between. Germline assignment: CDR1 KGHSY and CDR2 FQNENV. Overall study results and limits: Characteristic, it appeared, of ankylosing spondylitis blood was a TCR beta motif of several highly homologous variants.

V gene TRBV16 combines with J gene TRBJ2-1; D unresolved. The source of this sequence is a male donor with ankylosing spondylitis. The sample consisted of synovial fluid, either unsorted or a sorted T cell fraction (not recorded which). The DNA of the CDR3 is TGTGCCAGCAGCCAAACGTACAATGAGCAGTTCTTC. Its translation: CASSQTYNEQFF.